This TCR beta chain was retrieved from a study of T cells after yellow fever vaccination (dated by TCRdb to the late 2010s). Broadly, across the study: Libraries from fractions with low cell numbers were prepared with the SMART-Seq v4 Ultra Low Input RNA kit. Bulk TCR alpha and beta repertoires were sequenced longitudinally to track T-cell clones before and after primary and booster YFV17D yellow fever vaccination. Two healthy male donors made up the cohort, one aged 18 to 29 years and the other aged 30 to 40 years. Blood was drawn at multiple timepoints before and after primary and secondary immunization, with bulk PBMC replicates and cell subsets isolated.

This clonotype was observed at least ten times. Its binding antigen is unknown. Base qualities are not recorded, but no much larger clone differs from it by a single base. TCR cDNA was synthesized by 5'RACE template switching, which introduced a universal primer site and unique molecular identifiers. Priming of cDNA synthesis was performed from both the TCR alpha and TCR beta constant segments. Two PCR steps were used to amplify libraries, with sample barcodes and sequencing adapters being added in the second step. Sequencing of libraries was performed on Illumina HiSeq 2500 (2x100 bp) or NovaSeq (2x150 bp). The original pipeline was this. Demultiplexing of reads and collapsing into UMI consensus sequences were performed with MIGEC, and V(D)J alignment was carried out with MiXCR. Using edgeR on replicate PBMC samples, clonotypes were called vaccine-responding if FDR was below 0.01 and the log2 fold change was above 5 up to day 15. Each bulk clonotype was labeled CD4 or CD8 based on which sequenced repertoire, CD4 or CD8, contained the clonotype at higher abundance. TCRdb applied fastp at Q25 and MiXCR to the public reads, then kept only in-frame beta chains. Under each unique CDR3 protein, matching rows form one entry showing the most common genes and DNA. The V and J calls reflect TCRdb's pipeline rather than the authors' work. The sample table contains a few hundred thousand distinct CDR3 sequences; only one count was recorded for 6.7% of them. The ten largest clones capture around 1% of the sample.

The meaning of the sample's treatment or condition label: live attenuated yellow fever vaccine strain. PBMCs were isolated from peripheral blood using a standard Ficoll-Paque protocol. Dynabeads CD4 and CD8 positive selection kits were used to isolate CD4 and CD8 T-cell fractions. TriZol was used to extract RNA from bulk PBMCs, from CD4 and CD8 fractions, and from dextramer-positive and dextramer-negative fractions. What the authors observed across the whole study: Because the study included only a couple of donors, the extent to which the findings can be generalized is limited. The secondary T-cell response was weaker than the primary response but faster, peaking on day 5 instead of day 15. Computational filtering was needed because FACS-sorted repertoires could contain abundant contaminating clonotypes from the bulk population. Most clones expanded after primary vaccination were re-detected after the booster (almost 98% of CD4 and roughly 85% of CD8), suggesting broad memory maintenance. A small fraction of clonotypes showed up in both the CD4 and CD8 compartments, probably as a result of convergent recombination.

The germline V gene yields SGHAT for CDR1 and FQNNGV for CDR2. Deletion took 0 bases off V and 2 bases off J, with a span of 9 bases between the germline ends. The CDR3 measures 15 amino acids from cysteine to phenylalanine. Only the CDR3 portion is preserved as DNA: 45 bases, with reading frame beginning at the first base. The V and J segments used are TRBV11-2 and TRBJ2-3, with the D gene not confidently named. The sample consisted of CD4+ T cells sorted from PBMCs, taken on the day of the yellow fever booster vaccination. The receptor's source is a young man who received the YFV17D yellow fever vaccine. The DNA sequence is TGTGCCAGCAGCTTAGATCAGCCAGCCACAGATACGCAGTATTTT. Its protein product is CASSLDQPATDTQYF.